Following are 18 T cell receptor beta chains from one sample sequenced in a study of T cell repertoires in cytomegalovirus infection. In TCRdb, the reads were re-called with MiXCR into one record per CDR3 protein. The sample contains roughly 70,000 distinct CDR3 sequences, 20% to 25% of which appear only once. Their target antigens are unknown. The sequencing here drew on CD8+ T cells from cultured PBMCs, taken from culture after CMV antigen stimulation. Source of these receptors: a human donor in good health (CMV status not recorded). Some clones in this sample may be carry-over from other donors' samples.

The J gene is TRBJ2-7, the V gene TRBV7-6; D is perhaps TRBD2 (5 bases). In germline, CDR1 is SGHVS, CDR2 FNYEAQ. Trimming took 5 bases from V and 6 from J, leaving 11 bases between them. The CDR3 has 12 residues. The CDR3 loop is CASSELVPEQYF. CDR3 nucleotide sequence: TGTGCCAGCAGCGAACTAGTCCCCGAGCAGTACTTC.

The chain recombines TRBV28 with TRBJ2-3; TRBD2 might be the D (6 bases). Germline loops: CDR1 MDHEN, CDR2 SYDVKM. Trimming shortened V by 2 bases and J by 4 bases, and 10 bases separated the two germline ends. The CDR3 has 14 residues. CDR3 DNA: TGTGCCAGCAGTTTAATGACTAGGGCAGATACGCAGTATTTT. Translation: CASSLMTRADTQYF.

This clonotype came up a few times. The chain joins TRBV27 to TRBJ2-7; D may be TRBD2 (6 bases). The CDR3 has 14 residues. Germline assignment: CDR1 MNHEY and CDR2 SMNVEV (reference sequence). Trimming left V 0 bases short and J 6 bases short, with 12 bases between. In DNA form, the CDR3 reads TGTGCCAGCAGTTTATCGAGGAGGGGAGGCGAGCAGTACTTC. Protein sequence: CASSLSRRGGEQYF.

This chain's CDR3 is CASSVVGGFGYTF. CDR3 DNA: TGTGCCAGCAGCGTAGTCGGAGGGTTTGGCTACACCTTC. The chain employs TRBV9 and TRBJ1-2; D is unresolved. The V gene's germline CDR1 is SGDLS and CDR2 YYNGEE. CDR3 length: 13 amino acids. Trimming removed 0 bases at V and 7 bases at J, with 10 bases between.

This clonotype appeared a few times. Here the CDR3 reads CASTLRGNYGYTF. The CDR3 nucleotides are TGTGCCAGCACCCTCAGAGGGAACTATGGCTACACCTTC. The chain joins TRBV5-8 to TRBJ1-2, with D uncertain. Germline V CDR1 and CDR2: SGHTS, YDEGEE. The CDR3 is 13 amino acids. Trimming pared 6 bases from V and 2 bases from J, leaving 11 bases between.

The chain recombines TRBV19 with TRBJ1-3; D is unclear. Germline V gene sequence: CDR1 LNHDA, CDR2 SQIVND (reference sequence). This CDR3 has 15 residues. With 3 bases removed from V and 9 bases from J, the gap between germline ends came to 18 bases. The chain's CDR3 is CASSMSLSPGSTIYF. CDR3 DNA: TGTGCCAGTAGTATGAGTCTAAGCCCGGGATCCACCATATATTTT.

This CDR3 reads CASSHDSYFSYEQYF. CDR3 coding DNA: TGTGCCAGCTCCCATGACAGTTATTTCTCCTACGAGCAGTACTTC. V usage is TRBV18 and J usage is TRBJ2-7, with a weak D call TRBD1 (5 bases). The V and J ends lost 6 bases and 0 bases respectively, with 15 bases between them. Germline-derived CDR1 and CDR2 are KGHSH and LQKENI. The CDR3 totals 15 residues.

This clonotype is termed medium-sized. This rearrangement joins TRBV6-2 or TRBV6-3 to TRBJ1-2; D perhaps matches TRBD1 (6 bases). Germline V gives CDR1 MNHEY, CDR2 SVGEGT. V lost 7 bases and J lost 7, with 13 bases in between. The CDR3 consists of 12 residues. The DNA of the CDR3 is TGTGCCAGCACCACCAGGGGTTTTGGCTACACCTTC. Amino acids: CASTTRGFGYTF.

This clonotype was seen more than once but under ten times. This chain uses TRBV4-1 with TRBJ1-5; D is unresolved. The CDR3 is made up of 14 amino acids. Germline lookup yields CDR1 MGHRA and CDR2 YSYEKL. Trimming shortened V by 7 bases and J by 6 bases, and 16 bases separated the two germline ends. CDR3 amino acids: CASTERANGQPQHF. In DNA form, the CDR3 reads TGCGCCAGCACCGAACGGGCGAACGGTCAGCCCCAGCATTTT.

About this clonotype itself: A junction end diverges from the germline sequence, so it may reflect a read error. This chain uses TRBV7-2 with TRBJ1-1; the D gene is possibly TRBD1 (5 bases). This CDR3 region has 17 residues. Germline assignment: CDR1 SGHTA and CDR2 FQGNSA. The DNA for the CDR3 is TGTGCCAGCACCTTAGAGTCATGGGCGCGGGGGGACACTGAAGCTTTCTTT. It yields the protein CASTLESWARGDTEAFF. Complete variable domain (other parts from reference TRBV7-2 and TRBJ1-1): GAGVSQSPSNKVTEKGKDVELRCDPISGHTALYWYRQSLGQGLEFLIYFQGNSAPDKSGLPSDRFSAERTGGSVSTLTIQRTQQEDSAVYLCASTLESWARGDTEAFFGQGTRLTVV.

V usage is TRBV6-2 or TRBV6-3 and J usage is TRBJ2-3; weak D call: TRBD1 (5 bases). V dropped 2 bases and J dropped 9 bases, with 9 bases sitting between them. The germline V gene has CDR1 MNHEY and CDR2 SVGEGT. This CDR3 contains 12 residues. The CDR3 loop is CASSYGAGTQYF. The CDR3 coding sequence is TGTGCCAGCAGTTACGGGGCCGGGACGCAGTATTTT.

This sequence joins TRBV12-3 or TRBV12-4 and TRBJ2-7; D not resolved. The V and J ends lost 3 bases and 1 base respectively, with 4 bases between them. The CDR3 covers 12 residues. CDR3 loop: CASSFASYEQYF. The CDR3 coding sequence is TGTGCCAGCAGTTTCGCGTCCTACGAGCAGTACTTC.

This chain connects TRBV27 to TRBJ2-1, with 7 bases aligning to TRBD1. Germline trimming cut 3 bases from V and 0 bases from J; bases unmatched to any gene: 5. This CDR3 is 16 amino acids long. Germline loops: CDR1 MNHEY, CDR2 SMNVEV (reference sequence). The CDR3 nucleotides are TGTGCCAGCAGTTTTCTGGCAGGGGGCTCCTACAATGAGCAGTTCTTC. This gives the protein CASSFLAGGSYNEQFF.

This clonotype was seen many times. The V and J genes are TRBV7-2 and TRBJ1-1; a possible D gene is TRBD1 (5 bases). The V end lost 3 bases, the J end lost 2 bases, and 10 bases lay between the germline ends. This CDR3 has 14 amino acids. Germline V CDR1 and CDR2: SGHTA, FQGNSA. CDR3 in DNA: TGTGCCAGCAGCTTTTGGGGGGAAAACACTGAAGCTTTCTTT. It is translated as CASSFWGENTEAFF.

This chain connects TRBV20-1 to TRBJ1-1, with 9 bases fitting TRBD1. Germline loops: CDR1 DFQATT, CDR2 SNEGSKA (reference sequence). The CDR3 consists of 13 residues. The J segment lost 5 bases and the V segment lost 1 base, leaving 2 bases of the junction unmatched. Written as DNA, the CDR3 is TGCAGTGCTAGAGGGACAGGGGCGACTGAAGCTTTCTTT. Translating gives CSARGTGATEAFF.

The chain couples TRBV2 to TRBJ2-1, with TRBD1 matching over 7 bases. CDR1 is SNHLY, CDR2 FYNNEI, per germline. The CDR3 totals 14 residues. Trimming cost V 6 bases and J 7 bases; bases outside gene matches: 9. The CDR3 is CASRPRQGRNEQFF. The DNA of the CDR3 is TGTGCCAGCAGGCCCAGACAGGGCCGTAATGAGCAGTTCTTC.

V gene TRBV12-5 combines with J gene TRBJ2-1, with D unclear. Germline CDR1 is LGHNT and CDR2 is FRNRAP. V was cut by 1 base and J by 2 bases, with 0 bases left in between. The CDR3 is 12 residues long. The CDR3: CASGLAYNEQFF. CDR3 in DNA: TGTGCTAGTGGTTTGGCCTACAATGAGCAGTTCTTC.

The chain links TRBV28 to TRBJ1-1; the D gene is possibly TRBD1 (5 bases). This CDR3 has 14 residues. Trimming removed 2 bases from V and 4 bases from J, with 11 bases in between. CDR1 is MDHEN, CDR2 SYDVKM, per germline. The CDR3 DNA reads as TGTGCCAGCAGTTTAAACCTCCAGGGCACTGAAGCTTTCTTT. Residues: CASSLNLQGTEAFF.